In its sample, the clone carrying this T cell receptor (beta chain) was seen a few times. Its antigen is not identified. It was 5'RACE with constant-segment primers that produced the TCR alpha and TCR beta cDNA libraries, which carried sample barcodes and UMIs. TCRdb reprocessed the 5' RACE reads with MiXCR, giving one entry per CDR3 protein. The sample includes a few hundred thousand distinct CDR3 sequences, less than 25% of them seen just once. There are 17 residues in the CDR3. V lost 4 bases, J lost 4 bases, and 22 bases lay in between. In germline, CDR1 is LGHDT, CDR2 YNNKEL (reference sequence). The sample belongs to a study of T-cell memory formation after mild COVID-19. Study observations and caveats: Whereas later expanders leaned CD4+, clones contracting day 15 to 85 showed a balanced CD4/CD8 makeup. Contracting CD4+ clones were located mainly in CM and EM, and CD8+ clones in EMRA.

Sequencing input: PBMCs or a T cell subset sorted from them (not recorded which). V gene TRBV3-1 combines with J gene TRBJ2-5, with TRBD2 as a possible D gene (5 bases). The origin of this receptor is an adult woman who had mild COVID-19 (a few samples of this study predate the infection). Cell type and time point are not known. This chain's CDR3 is CASSLLGLGLLRETQYF. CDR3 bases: TGTGCCAGCAGCCTACTAGGTTTAGGTCTCCTAAGAGAGACCCAGTACTTC.